This TCR beta chain was identified in a study of blood T cell repertoires in COVID-19. In the authors' methods: Using reference gene primer amplification, nucleated cell counts were estimated. Here immunoSEQ multiplex PCR was the method, and the copy in TCRdb shows in-frame clones only, minus some. The D gene and trimming were derived from the DNA, and the V and J assignments and clone size from that table. This table has about 240,000 clones, approximately 86% appearing once. This clone was observed a handful of times. Sequencing was done on a sample of PBMCs or T cells enriched from blood (not recorded which). The receptor's source is a woman in her twenties or thirties with acute COVID-19.

CDR3 amino acids: CASSHREAEAFF. The CDR3 DNA is TGTGCCAGCAGCCACAGGGAAGCTGAAGCTTTCTTT. The V call is TRBV3-1 (or the pseudogene TRBV3-2), the J call TRBJ1-1; possible D gene TRBD1, 5 bases. The germline CDR1 and CDR2 sequences are LGHDT and YNNKEL (reference sequence). Trimming removed 3 bases at V and 6 bases at J, with 8 bases between. The CDR3 spans 12 residues.